A selection of T cell receptor beta chains follows, all from one sample in a study of CD8 T cells in ankylosing spondylitis. TCRdb re-derived calls from the 5' RACE reads in MiXCR, one entry per CDR3 protein. Of around 120,000 distinct CDR3 sequences listed, about 13% were seen once; the top ten hold 2.5% to 3%. Sequencing used blood, either unsorted or a sorted T cell fraction (not recorded which). These TCRs come from a female donor with ankylosing spondylitis or in good health (not recorded which). The CDR3 runs from the conserved cysteine through the conserved F or W. A D gene is named only where the DNA matches it firmly. Clone size is shown for a subset of rows, as once, few, many or a class of expanded clone.

TRBV7-2	.	TRBJ2-7	TRBD2	CASSQLAEQYF	TGTGCCAGCAGCCAACTAGCGGAGCAGTACTTC
TRBV12-3/TRBV12-4	few	TRBJ2-7	TRBD2	CASSLLSSGGHEQYF	TGTGCCAGCAGTTTACTGTCTAGCGGGGGCCACGAGCAGTACTTC
TRBV7-9	many	TRBJ2-5	.	CASSPGGYETQYF	TGTGCCAGCAGCCCTGGTGGATATGAGACCCAGTACTTC
TRBV28	few	TRBJ2-2	TRBD2	CATLLGGTLANTGELFF	TGTGCCACCCTCCTGGGGGGGACCCTCGCGAACACCGGGGAGCTGTTTTTT
TRBV20-1	many	TRBJ1-1	.	CSARFPGLNTEAFF	TGCAGTGCTAGATTCCCAGGGTTGAACACTGAAGCTTTCTTT
TRBV7-9	many	TRBJ1-3	.	CASSIGGGNTIYF	TGTGCCAGCAGCATAGGAGGGGGAAACACCATATATTTT
TRBV5-1	many	TRBJ1-5	.	CASSLNGDQPQHF	TGCGCCAGCAGCTTGAACGGGGATCAGCCCCAGCATTTT
TRBV18	few	TRBJ2-7	.	CASSPGQGVHEQYF	TGTGCCAGCTCACCAGGTCAGGGAGTTCACGAGCAGTACTTC
TRBV20-1	few	TRBJ1-1	.	CSARLPTEAFF	TGCAGTGCTAGACTACCCACTGAAGCTTTCTTT
TRBV6-1	.	TRBJ2-3	TRBD2	CASTQQRGSTDTQYF	TGTGCCAGCACCCAACAGCGGGGGAGCACAGATACGCAGTATTTT
TRBV5-1	.	TRBJ2-1	TRBD1	CASSLSGTGHWNEQFF	TGCGCCAGCAGCTTGTCCGGGACAGGGCATTGGAATGAGCAGTTCTTC
TRBV7-6	few	TRBJ2-1	.	CASSSGAYNEQFF	TGTGCCAGCAGCTCCGGGGCCTACAATGAGCAGTTCTTC
TRBV5-1	many	TRBJ2-1	TRBD1	CASSLVGTGFDEQFF	TGCGCCAGCAGCTTGGTCGGGACAGGGTTCGATGAGCAGTTCTTC
TRBV15	few	TRBJ2-5	.	CATSFRSAETQYF	TGTGCCACCAGCTTTCGCTCCGCGGAGACCCAGTACTTC
TRBV5-1	many	TRBJ2-3	TRBD1	CASSQGQGSTDTQYF	TGCGCCAGCAGCCAGGGACAGGGCAGCACAGATACGCAGTATTTT
TRBV11-2	.	TRBJ2-7	TRBD2	CATTGGVSYEQYF	TGTGCCACTACGGGAGGAGTGTCCTACGAGCAGTACTTC
TRBV20-1	few	TRBJ1-2	TRBD1	CSAKPTGVGGYTF	TGCAGTGCTAAACCGACAGGGGTCGGTGGCTACACCTTC
TRBV3-1	many	TRBJ1-1	.	CASSHSTSGTEAFF	TGTGCCAGCAGCCATTCAACCTCCGGCACTGAAGCTTTCTTT
TRBV12-3/TRBV12-4	many	TRBJ2-1	TRBD1	CASSSYRGHGEQFF	TGTGCCAGCAGTAGTTACAGGGGGCATGGTGAGCAGTTCTTC
TRBV27	.	TRBJ2-7	.	CASSFGQDYEQYF	TGTGCCAGCAGTTTTGGCCAGGACTACGAGCAGTACTTC
TRBV5-1	many	TRBJ1-1	.	CASSLDSYNTEAFF	TGCGCCAGCAGCTTGGACAGCTACAACACTGAAGCTTTCTTT
TRBV3-1	few	TRBJ1-1	.	CASSQAGRGTEAFF	TGTGCCAGCAGCCAAGCCGGGAGGGGCACTGAAGCTTTCTTT
TRBV3-1	many	TRBJ2-1	.	CASSHSTSSEQFF	TGTGCCAGCAGCCATTCTACTAGTTCTGAGCAGTTCTTC
TRBV29-1	many	TRBJ1-6	.	CSAKTGTENSPLHF	TGCAGCGCCAAAACCGGGACGGAAAATTCACCCCTCCACTTT
TRBV10-2	.	TRBJ2-2	.	CASSSRRGTGELFF	TGCGCCAGCAGCTCAAGGAGGGGCACCGGGGAGCTGTTTTTT
TRBV20-1	.	TRBJ2-1	TRBD2	CSAKSGSAYNEQFF	TGCAGTGCTAAAAGCGGGAGCGCCTACAATGAGCAGTTCTTC